Below, one TCR beta chain is given with its context. The same CDR3 is also encoded by other DNA sequences in this sample. The data belong to a study of shared clonotypes between healthy human individuals. Study-level background: The composition of the donors was two women and a few men aged 18 to 49.

Assay used: immunoSEQ multiplex PCR; TCRdb lists only in-frame clones, some missing. The data show about 610,000 clones, more than 95% seen once. V lost 2 bases, J lost 4 bases, and 6 bases lay in between. Germline CDR1 is SGHTA and CDR2 is FQGNSA. The CDR3 contains 12 residues. The source of this sequence is a woman aged 25 to 45 in good health. The chain recombines TRBV7-2 with TRBJ2-7; no reliable D call. Material: naive CD4+ T cells sorted from blood. Subset of the sample: CD45RA+ positively selected. The CDR3 loop reads CASSLLGYEQYF. In DNA, the CDR3 is TGTGCCAGCAGCTTATTGGGATACGAGCAGTACTTC.